This T cell receptor (beta chain) was identified in a study of technical replicates of blood from a handful of donors. CDR1 KGHSH and CDR2 LQKENI come from the germline V gene. This CDR3 comprises 17 residues. J gave up 3 bases and V 3 bases, and 10 bases lay outside the gene matches. The protocol was immunoSEQ multiplex PCR, while the TCRdb copy is restricted to in-frame clones and leaves out a portion. The sample has around 50,000 clones; roughly 95% are singletons. This sequence joins TRBV18 and TRBJ1-1, with 10 bases matching TRBD1. The sequence came from a human donor in good health. Sequencing input: T cells isolated from PBMCs. DNA of the CDR3: TGTGCCAGCTCACCCCCGGGACAGGGGATTCCGGACACTGAAGCTTTCTTT. Translation: CASSPPGQGIPDTEAFF.